The sequence of this TCR beta chain was determined in a study of Graves' ophthalmopathy and Graves' hyperthyroidism. Moderate-to-severe activity, with CAS ≥3, NOSPECS ≥4 and duration under 3 months, characterized the donors with ophthalmopathy. Exclusion applied to patients with other autoimmune diseases, uncontrolled infections, pregnancy or lactation. RNA transcripts were the template, and TCR beta CDR3 regions were amplified from them. First-round RT-PCR relied on HTBI primers, and a second-round multiplex PCR came next. Each CDR3 protein is one row after TCRdb ran MiXCR on the multiplex PCR reads. The table lists about 500,000 distinct CDR3 sequences, roughly an eighth of them singletons. Unmatched junction bases numbered 10, after V lost 11 bases and J lost 5 bases. This CDR3 has 13 residues. The V gene's germline CDR1 is MNHEY and CDR2 SVGAGI. This clonotype was counted ten times or more.

This clonotype originated in a woman in her 30s with Graves' ophthalmopathy. The sample taken for sequencing was blood. The genes are TRBV6-5 and TRBJ2-7, with 9 bases identical to TRBD1. This CDR3 reads CAGSVGQGNEQYF. The CDR3 region has the DNA TGTGCCGGTTCAGTGGGACAGGGAAACGAGCAGTACTTC.